These 9 T cell receptor beta chains were sequenced from one sample in a study of OX40 agonist ivuxolimab in advanced cancers. Profiled with immunoSEQ multiplex PCR; TCRdb holds only in-frame clones, not every one. The repertoire has about 69,000 clones, more than 85% of them found once; the top ten carry about 0.3%. The source material was CD4+ or CD8+ T cells sorted from blood, sampled in a trial of the OX40 agonist ivuxolimab. Receptor source: an adult with an advanced solid tumor such as melanoma, head and neck, liver or kidney cancer.

The chain recombines TRBV5-1 with TRBJ1-2; TRBD1 might be the D (6 bases). The CDR3 is 15 amino acids. V lost 0 bases and J 6 bases, leaving 15 bases between the germline ends. Germline values: CDR1 SGHRS, CDR2 YFSETQ. The DNA of the CDR3 is TGCGCCAGCAGCTTGGAAAGCAGGGGCACCGATGGCTACACCTTC. It codes for CASSLESRGTDGYTF. Variable domain in full (rest from reference TRBV5-1 and TRBJ1-2): KAGVTQTPRYLIKTRGQQVTLSCSPISGHRSVSWYQQTPGQGLQFLFEYFSETQRNKGNFPGRFSGRQFSNSRSEMNVSTLELGDSALYLCASSLESRGTDGYTFGSGTRLTVV.

The chain combines TRBV7-3 with TRBJ2-2; the D is unclear. There are 14 residues in the CDR3. Germline V CDR1 and CDR2: SGHTA, FQGTGA. The V and J ends lost 5 bases and 4 bases respectively, with 11 bases between them. CDR3: CASSHPLTTGELFF. CDR3 in DNA: TGTGCCAGCAGCCATCCTCTTACCACCGGGGAGCTGTTTTTT.

The V gene is TRBV18, the J gene TRBJ2-6; TRBD1 matches 7 bases. The germline V gene has CDR1 KGHSH and CDR2 LQKENI. The CDR3 length is 17 residues. J gave up 0 bases and V 4 bases, and 6 bases lay outside the gene matches. The CDR3 DNA follows: TGTGCCAGCTCACGTGACAGGGATAGCTCTGGGGCCAACGTCCTGACTTTC. This encodes CASSRDRDSSGANVLTF.

This clone showed up just a few times. V gene TRBV5-6 combines with J gene TRBJ2-2; D unclear. This CDR3 is 17 amino acids long. The V gene lost 0 bases and the J gene lost 2 bases, with 14 bases spanning the gap. CDR1 and CDR2 from the germline V gene are SGHDT and YYEEEE. Here the CDR3 reads CASSLGGSYLNTGELFF. The CDR3 DNA reads as TGTGCCAGCAGCTTGGGAGGATCCTACCTTAACACCGGGGAGCTGTTTTTT.

The chain joins TRBV7-9 to TRBJ2-5; D uncertain. The CDR3 sequence is 14 residues long. Germline V gives CDR1 SEHNR, CDR2 FQNEAQ (reference sequence). The V end was cut by 5 bases, the J end by 0 bases, with 10 bases between. The CDR3 spells CASSTAEYQETQYF. In DNA, the CDR3 is TGTGCCAGCAGCACAGCAGAGTACCAAGAGACCCAGTACTTC.

This chain uses TRBV28 with TRBJ2-1; 8 bases match TRBD2. Germline loops: CDR1 MDHEN, CDR2 SYDVKM. The CDR3 is 13 amino acids. V was pared by 7 bases and J by 10 bases, with 9 bases of the junction left unmatched. The CDR3 loop is CASMPSGWGEQFF. The DNA of the CDR3 is TGTGCCAGCATGCCTAGCGGGTGGGGGGAGCAGTTCTTC.

The chain links TRBV10-1 to TRBJ1-1; D remains ambiguous. The CDR3 sequence is 12 residues long. CDR1 and CDR2 from the germline V gene are WNHNN and SYGVQD (reference sequence). The V end lost 3 bases, the J end lost 3 bases, and 5 bases lay between the germline ends. The CDR3 region is CASSDPDTEAFF. The CDR3 bases are TGCGCCAGCAGTGACCCGGACACTGAAGCTTTCTTT.

This clone was observed once. V and J are TRBV5-1 and TRBJ1-1; 8 positions agree with TRBD1. The germline V gene has CDR1 SGHRS and CDR2 YFSETQ. CDR3 size: 13 residues. The V segment lost 5 bases and the J segment 6 bases; nucleotides outside the gene matches: 6. This chain's CDR3 is CASRPAQGAEAFF. DNA of the CDR3: TGCGCCAGCAGGCCGGCACAGGGGGCTGAAGCTTTCTTT.

This chain uses TRBV19 with TRBJ2-2; 7 nucleotides match TRBD2. Germline V gene lookup returns CDR1 LNHDA and CDR2 SQIVND (reference sequence). This CDR3 spans 16 amino acids. After removal of 3 bases from V and 0 bases from J, the junction contained 4 bases not matched to a gene. This chain's CDR3 is CASSMGLAANTGELFF. CDR3 nucleotide sequence: TGTGCCAGTAGTATGGGTCTAGCGGCGAACACCGGGGAGCTGTTTTTT. Full variable domain (outside the CDR3, taken from reference TRBV19 and TRBJ2-2): DGGITQSPKYLFRKEGQNVTLSCEQNLNHDAMYWYRQDPGQGLRLIYYSQIVNDFQKGDIAEGYSVSREKKESFPLTVTSAQKNPTAFYLCASSMGLAANTGELFFGEGSRLTVL.